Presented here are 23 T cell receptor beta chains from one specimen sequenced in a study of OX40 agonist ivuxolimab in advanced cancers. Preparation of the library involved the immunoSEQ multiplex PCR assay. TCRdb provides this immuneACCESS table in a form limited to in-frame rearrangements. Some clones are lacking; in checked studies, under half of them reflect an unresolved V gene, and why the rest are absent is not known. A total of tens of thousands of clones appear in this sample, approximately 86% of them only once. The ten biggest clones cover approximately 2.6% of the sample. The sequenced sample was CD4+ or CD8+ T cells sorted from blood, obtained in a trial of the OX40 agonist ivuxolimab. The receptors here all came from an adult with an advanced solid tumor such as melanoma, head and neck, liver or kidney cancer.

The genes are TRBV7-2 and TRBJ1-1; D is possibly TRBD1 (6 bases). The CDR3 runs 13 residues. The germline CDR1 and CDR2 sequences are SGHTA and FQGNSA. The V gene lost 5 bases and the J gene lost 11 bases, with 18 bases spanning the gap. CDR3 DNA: TGTGCCAGCAGCCTAGGGGGGTCCGGGACTGCTTTCTTT. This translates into CASSLGGSGTAFF.

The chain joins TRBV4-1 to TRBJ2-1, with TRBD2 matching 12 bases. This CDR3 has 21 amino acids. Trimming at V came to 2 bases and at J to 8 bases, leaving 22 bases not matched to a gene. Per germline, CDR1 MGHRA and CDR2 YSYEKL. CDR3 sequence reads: CASSQRSPQLAGGVFGYEQFF. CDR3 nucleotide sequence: TGCGCCAGCAGCCAAAGATCCCCCCAACTAGCGGGAGGTGTATTTGGCTATGAGCAGTTCTTC.

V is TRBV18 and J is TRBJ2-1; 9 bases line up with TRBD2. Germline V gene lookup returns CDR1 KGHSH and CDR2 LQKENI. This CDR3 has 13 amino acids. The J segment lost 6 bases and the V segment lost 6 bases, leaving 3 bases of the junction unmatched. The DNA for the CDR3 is TGTGCCAGCTCCTATAGCGGGAGCAATGAGCAGTTCTTC. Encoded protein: CASSYSGSNEQFF.

The CDR3 protein is CASGLGARDSRDEKLFF. CDR3 bases: TGTGCTAGTGGTTTGGGAGCCCGGGACAGCCGGGATGAAAAACTGTTTTTT. The chain uses TRBV12-5 and TRBJ1-4, with 7 bases that match TRBD1. The CDR3 is made up of 17 amino acids. The V segment lost 1 base and the J segment 6 bases; nucleotides outside the gene matches: 11. Germline V gives CDR1 LGHNT, CDR2 FRNRAP.

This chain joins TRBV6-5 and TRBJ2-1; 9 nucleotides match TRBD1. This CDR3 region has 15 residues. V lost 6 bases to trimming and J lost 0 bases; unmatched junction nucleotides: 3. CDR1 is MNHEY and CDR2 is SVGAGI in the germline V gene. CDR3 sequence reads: CASRKTGGSYNEQFF. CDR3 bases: TGTGCCAGCAGGAAGACAGGGGGCTCCTACAATGAGCAGTTCTTC.

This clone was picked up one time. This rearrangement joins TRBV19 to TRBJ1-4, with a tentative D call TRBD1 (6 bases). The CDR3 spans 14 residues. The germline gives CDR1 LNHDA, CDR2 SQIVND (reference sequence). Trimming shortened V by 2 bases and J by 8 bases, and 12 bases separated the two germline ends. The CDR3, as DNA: TGTGCCAGTAGTATACAGGGGTTTGGAGAAAAACTGTTTTTT. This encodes CASSIQGFGEKLFF.

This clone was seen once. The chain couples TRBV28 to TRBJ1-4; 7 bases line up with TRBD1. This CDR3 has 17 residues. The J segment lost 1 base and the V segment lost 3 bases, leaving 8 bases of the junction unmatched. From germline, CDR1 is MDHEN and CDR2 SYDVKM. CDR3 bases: TGTGCCAGCAGTTTGGGGCAGGGGGTTAGAACTAATGAAAAACTGTTTTTT. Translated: CASSLGQGVRTNEKLFF.

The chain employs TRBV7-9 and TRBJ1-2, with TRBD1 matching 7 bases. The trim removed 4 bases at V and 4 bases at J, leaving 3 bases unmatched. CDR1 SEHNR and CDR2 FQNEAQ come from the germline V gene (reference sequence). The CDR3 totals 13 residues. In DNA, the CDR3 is TGTGCCAGCAGCTCCGACAGGGTCTATGGCTACACCTTC. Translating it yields CASSSDRVYGYTF.

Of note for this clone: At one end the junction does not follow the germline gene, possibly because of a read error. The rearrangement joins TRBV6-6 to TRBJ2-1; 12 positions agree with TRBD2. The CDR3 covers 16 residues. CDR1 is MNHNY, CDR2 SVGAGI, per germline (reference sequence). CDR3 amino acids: CAGSYRWTSGKNEQFF. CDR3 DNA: TGTGCCGGCAGTTACCGATGGACTAGCGGGAAGAATGAGCAGTTCTTC.

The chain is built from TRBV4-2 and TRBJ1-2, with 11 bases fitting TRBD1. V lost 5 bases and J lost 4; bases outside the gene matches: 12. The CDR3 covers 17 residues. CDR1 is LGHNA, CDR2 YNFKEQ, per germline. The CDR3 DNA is TGTGCCAGCAGCTCCGGGACAGGGGGTTGGTCATCCTATGGCTACACCTTC. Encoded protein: CASSSGTGGWSSYGYTF.

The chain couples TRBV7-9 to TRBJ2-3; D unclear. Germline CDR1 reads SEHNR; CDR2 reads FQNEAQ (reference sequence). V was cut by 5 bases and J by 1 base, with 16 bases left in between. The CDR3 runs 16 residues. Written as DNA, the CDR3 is TGTGCCAGCAGCCCCGAAAGGAGAGTGGGCACAGATACGCAGTATTTT. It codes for CASSPERRVGTDTQYF.

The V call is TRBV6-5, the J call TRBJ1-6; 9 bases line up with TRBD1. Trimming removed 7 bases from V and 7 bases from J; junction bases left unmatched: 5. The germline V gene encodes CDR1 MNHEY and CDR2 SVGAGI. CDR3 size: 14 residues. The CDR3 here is CASMGQGRNSPLHF. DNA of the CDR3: TGTGCCAGCATGGGACAGGGAAGGAATTCACCCCTCCACTTT.

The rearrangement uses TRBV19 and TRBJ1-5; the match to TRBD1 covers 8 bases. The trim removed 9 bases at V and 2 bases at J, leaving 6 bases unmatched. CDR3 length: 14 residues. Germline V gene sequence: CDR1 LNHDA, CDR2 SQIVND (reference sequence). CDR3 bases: TGTGCCAGCAGACAGGGGATGGGCAATCAGCCCCAGCATTTT. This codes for CASRQGMGNQPQHF.

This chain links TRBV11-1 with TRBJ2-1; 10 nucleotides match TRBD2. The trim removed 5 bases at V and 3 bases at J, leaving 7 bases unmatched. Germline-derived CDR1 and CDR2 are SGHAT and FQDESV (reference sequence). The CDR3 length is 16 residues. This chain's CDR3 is CASSLQQRGGYNEQFF. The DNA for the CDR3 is TGTGCCAGCAGCCTACAGCAGCGGGGGGGCTACAATGAGCAGTTCTTC.

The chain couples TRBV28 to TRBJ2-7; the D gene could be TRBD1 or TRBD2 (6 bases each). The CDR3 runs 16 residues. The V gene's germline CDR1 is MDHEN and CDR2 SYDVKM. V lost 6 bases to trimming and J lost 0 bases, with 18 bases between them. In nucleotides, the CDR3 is TGTGCCAGCAGCCTTGGGGGGCGGGTCGGCTCCTACGAGCAGTACTTC. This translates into CASSLGGRVGSYEQYF.

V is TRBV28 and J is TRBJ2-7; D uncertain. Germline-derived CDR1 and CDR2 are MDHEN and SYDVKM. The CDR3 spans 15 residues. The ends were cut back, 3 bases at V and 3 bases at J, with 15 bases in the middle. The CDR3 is CASSFEQSRVYEQYF. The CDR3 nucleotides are TGTGCCAGCAGTTTCGAGCAAAGTAGGGTCTACGAGCAGTACTTC.

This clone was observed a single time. CDR3 DNA: TGCGCCAGCAGTTGGTTAGAAAGTTCCTACGAGCAGTACTTC. It translates to CASSWLESSYEQYF. The V call is TRBV10-2, the J call TRBJ2-5, with D unclear. The DNA end lines up better with TRBJ2-7; the J call may be wrong. The germline V gene has CDR1 WSHSY and CDR2 SAAADI. This CDR3 spans 14 amino acids.

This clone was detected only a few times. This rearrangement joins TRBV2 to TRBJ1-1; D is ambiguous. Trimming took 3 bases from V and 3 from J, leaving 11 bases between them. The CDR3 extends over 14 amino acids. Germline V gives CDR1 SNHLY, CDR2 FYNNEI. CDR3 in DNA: TGTGCCAGCAGTGATCGGGGAGGGTACACTGAAGCTTTCTTT. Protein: CASSDRGGYTEAFF.

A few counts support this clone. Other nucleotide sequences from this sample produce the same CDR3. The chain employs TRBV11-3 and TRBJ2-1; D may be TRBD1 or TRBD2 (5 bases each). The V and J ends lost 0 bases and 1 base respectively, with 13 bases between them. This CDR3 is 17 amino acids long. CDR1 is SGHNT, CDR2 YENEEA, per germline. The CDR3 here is CASSLDLWGRSYNEQFF. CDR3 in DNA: TGTGCCAGCAGCTTAGATCTTTGGGGGAGATCCTACAATGAGCAGTTCTTC.

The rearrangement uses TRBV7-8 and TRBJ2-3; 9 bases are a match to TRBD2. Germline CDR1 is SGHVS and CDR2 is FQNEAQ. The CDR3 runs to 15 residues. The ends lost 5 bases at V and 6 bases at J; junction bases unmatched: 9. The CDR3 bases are TGTGCCAGCAGCCCCGTGGTAGCGGGAGTGGATACGCAGTATTTT. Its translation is CASSPVVAGVDTQYF.

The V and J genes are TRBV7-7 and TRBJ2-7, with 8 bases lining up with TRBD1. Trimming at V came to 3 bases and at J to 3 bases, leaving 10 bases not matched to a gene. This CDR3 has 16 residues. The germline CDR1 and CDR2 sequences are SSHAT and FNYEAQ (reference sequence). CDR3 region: CASSFRPGGPDYEQYF. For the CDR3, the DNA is TGTGCCAGCAGCTTCCGTCCAGGGGGCCCAGACTACGAGCAGTACTTC.

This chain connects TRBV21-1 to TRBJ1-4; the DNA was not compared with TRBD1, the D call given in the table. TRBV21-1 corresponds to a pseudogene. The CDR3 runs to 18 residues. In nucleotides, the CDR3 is TGTGCCAGCAGCAAAGTGGGTCAGGGGGTCGTGTTTTACGAAAAACTGTTTTTT. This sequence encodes CASSKVGQGVVFYEKLFF.

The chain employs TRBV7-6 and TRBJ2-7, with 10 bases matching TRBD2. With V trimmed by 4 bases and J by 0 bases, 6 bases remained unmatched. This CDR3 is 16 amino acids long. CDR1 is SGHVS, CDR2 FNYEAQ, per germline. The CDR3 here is CASSSGTSVFSYEQYF. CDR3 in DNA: TGTGCCAGCAGCTCCGGGACTAGCGTTTTCTCCTACGAGCAGTACTTC.